The clone carrying this TCR beta chain has ten or more counts. This CDR3 spans 13 amino acids. V was clipped by 0 bases and J by 9 bases, with 10 bases between them. The germline gives CDR1 SGHKS, CDR2 YYEKEE (reference sequence). These data come from a study of T-cell reconstitution after alpha-beta-depleted transplantation in children. Preparation of the TCRbeta library involved a method that used unique molecular identifiers. TCRdb ran MiXCR on the PCR reads and lists one entry per CDR3 protein. The sample includes approximately 85,000 distinct CDR3 sequences, less than 20% of them seen just once. V gene TRBV5-5 combines with J gene TRBJ1-5, with D perhaps matching TRBD1 (5 bases). The receptor's source is a male patient between 2 and 15 years old who had a stem cell transplant for acute lymphoblastic leukemia, so the T cells may come from the graft donor. The sequencing here drew on PBMCs, mostly from graft donor cells, taken 180 days after TCRalphabeta/CD19-depleted stem cell transplant. This CDR3 is CASSLGGLWPQHF. CDR3 in DNA: TGTGCCAGCAGCTTGGGGGGGTTGTGGCCCCAGCATTTT.